This entry is about one T cell receptor (beta chain). Antigen specificity is unknown. Every sampled donor was Caucasian and healthy. TCRdb recomputed calls from the 5' RACE reads with MiXCR, one row per CDR3 protein. The table lists 350,000 to 600,000 distinct CDR3 sequences, over 12% of them singletons. These data are taken from a study of identical twins. Study conclusions and caveats: Zero-insertion analyses were open to partial confounding by invariant MAIT and iNKT cells.

Germline V gene lookup returns CDR1 LGHNT and CDR2 FRNRAP. This CDR3 contains 15 residues. With 1 base removed from V and 5 bases from J, the gap between germline ends came to 14 bases. The same specimen was also included in a second study, on yellow fever vaccine responses in identical twins.

This receptor was identified in a young woman in good health. The chain links TRBV12-5 to TRBJ2-5, with D perhaps TRBD1 (6 bases). Sequenced input: CD4+ T cells sorted from blood. The CDR3 sequence: CASGLEQGSGETQYF. The CDR3 DNA reads TGTGCTAGTGGTTTGGAACAGGGCTCTGGGGAGACCCAGTACTTC. The full variable domain, with the rest looked up from reference TRBV12-5 and TRBJ2-5, is DARVTQTPRHKVTEMGQEVTMRCQPILGHNTVFWYRQTMMQGLELLAYFRNRAPLDDSGMPKDRFSAEMPDATLATLKIQPSEPRDSAVYFCASGLEQGSGETQYFGPGTRLLVL.